These 29 T cell receptor beta chains originate from one sample sequenced in a study of shared clonotypes between healthy human individuals. Assay: immunoSEQ multiplex PCR; the TCRdb copy retains only in-frame clones and omits some. The repertoire consists of some 1 million clones, with around 75% occurring once and the leading ten covering around 1.5%. Material for sequencing was memory CD4+ T cells sorted from blood. Stated subset: CD45RA-negative fraction. The receptors stem from a man between 18 and 35 years old in good health.

The chain employs TRBV2 and TRBJ1-6; D gene unclear. This CDR3 has 13 amino acids. Germline lookup yields CDR1 SNHLY and CDR2 FYNNEI. The V end was cut by 5 bases, the J end by 6 bases, with 8 bases between. Here the CDR3 DNA reads TGTGCCAGCAGTCAGGCTATTAATTCACCCCTCCACTTT. Protein sequence: CASSQAINSPLHF.

The CDR3 DNA reads as TGTGCCGGGGGTTCGGAGACCCAGTACTTC. Amino acid sequence: CAGGSETQYF. J is TRBJ2-5 and V is TRBV2; D might be TRBD1 or TRBD2, each matching 5 bases. Looked up from germline, CDR1 is SNHLY and CDR2 is FYNNEI. The V gene lost 11 bases and the J gene lost 5 bases, with 9 bases spanning the gap. CDR3 length equals 10 residues. Together with reference TRBV2 and TRBJ2-5, the CDR3 gives the full variable domain: EPEVTQTPSHQVTQMGQEVILRCVPISNHLYFYWYRQILGQKVEFLVSFYNNEISEKSEIFDDQFSVERPDGSNFTLKIRSTKLEDSAMYFCAGGSETQYFGPGTRLLVL.

The chain is built from TRBV25-1 and TRBJ2-5; 10 bases align to TRBD2. The V gene end was trimmed by 6 bases and the J gene end by 5 bases; junction bases not matched to a gene: 6. The CDR3 contains 14 residues. Germline V gene lookup returns CDR1 MGHDK and CDR2 SYGVNS. CDR3 region: CASSAASGSETQYF. Written as DNA, the CDR3 is TGTGCCAGCAGCGCTGCTAGCGGGAGTGAGACCCAGTACTTC.

The rearrangement uses TRBV18 and TRBJ2-1; 8 bases map to TRBD1. CDR1 is KGHSH and CDR2 is LQKENI in the germline V gene. The CDR3 contains 15 residues. V lost 3 bases, J lost 5 bases, and 6 bases stayed unmatched. DNA of the CDR3: TGTGCCAGCTCACCCAACAGGGGGGATCACAATGAGCAGTTCTTC. This sequence encodes CASSPNRGDHNEQFF.

As concerns this clone: Other DNA sequences in the sample encode the same CDR3. The V and J genes are TRBV18 and TRBJ2-2, with a weak D call TRBD2 (6 bases). This CDR3 contains 15 residues. The V end lost 1 base, the J end lost 0 bases, and 6 bases lay between the germline ends. In germline, CDR1 is KGHSH, CDR2 LQKENI. The CDR3 is CASSPRGANTGELFF. The CDR3 region has the DNA TGTGCCAGCTCACCACGGGGGGCGAACACCGGGGAGCTGTTTTTT.

This chain uses TRBV7-2 with TRBJ2-5, with TRBD2 matching 16 bases. CDR1 and CDR2 from the germline V gene are SGHTA and FQGNSA. There are 17 residues in the CDR3. V lost 5 bases and J lost 4; bases outside the gene matches: 7. DNA for the CDR3: TGTGCCAGCAGCCTCGGGACTAGCGGGAGGGCGGCAGAGACCCAGTACTTC. Residues: CASSLGTSGRAAETQYF. Supplemented by reference TRBV7-2 and TRBJ2-5, the full variable domain reads GAGVSQSPSNKVTEKGKDVELRCDPISGHTALYWYRQSLGQGLEFLIYFQGNSAPDKSGLPSDRFSAERTGGSVSTLTIQRTQQEDSAVYLCASSLGTSGRAAETQYFGPGTRLLVL.

The chain employs TRBV30 and TRBJ2-1; D gene uncertain. V lost 0 bases, J lost 5 bases, and 14 bases lay in between. Germline values: CDR1 GTSNPN, CDR2 SVGIG (reference sequence). The CDR3 is 15 amino acids. Here the CDR3 reads CAWSVLSFANNEQFF. The DNA for the CDR3 is TGTGCCTGGAGTGTCCTATCCTTCGCGAACAATGAGCAGTTCTTC.

V and J are TRBV4-3 and TRBJ2-3; possible D gene TRBD2, 7 bases. Germline-derived CDR1 and CDR2 are LGHNA and YSLEER. Trimming took 0 bases from V and 5 from J, leaving 21 bases between them. This CDR3 region has 18 residues. The CDR3 DNA sequence: TGCGCCAGCAGCCAAGAGGGCGGCGAGGGGGGGAGAAGAGATACGCAGTATTTT. This translates into CASSQEGGEGGRRDTQYF.

The CDR3 nucleotides are TGCGCCAGCAGCTTGGATGGACAGGGGTTTAAAAAACTGTTTTTT. This gives the protein CASSLDGQGFKKLFF. V and J are TRBV5-1 and TRBJ1-4; TRBD1 matches at 9 bases. CDR3 size: 15 residues. Germline CDR1 is SGHRS and CDR2 is YFSETQ. V lost 0 bases and J lost 9; bases outside the gene matches: 6.

This chain uses TRBV6-4 with TRBJ2-3; TRBD2 matches at 8 bases. The germline gives CDR1 MRHNA, CDR2 SNTAGT. The CDR3 spans 15 residues. Trimming removed 5 bases from V and 5 bases from J; junction bases left unmatched: 9. The CDR3 DNA sequence: TGTGCCAGCAGTAGGACTAGCTCCACCGGAGATACGCAGTATTTT. It yields the protein CASSRTSSTGDTQYF.

The V gene is TRBV2, the J gene TRBJ2-1; 12 bases line up with TRBD2. V dropped 2 bases and J dropped 9; count of bases not matched to a gene: 8. Germline values: CDR1 SNHLY, CDR2 FYNNEI. This CDR3 has 16 residues. CDR3 loop: CASSEIRSSGGGEQFF. CDR3 coding DNA: TGTGCCAGCAGTGAAATAAGGTCTAGCGGGGGGGGTGAGCAGTTCTTC.

This clone was counted a single time. The chain links TRBV10-3 to TRBJ2-7, with 7 bases fitting TRBD2. The V gene end was trimmed by 11 bases and the J gene end by 4 bases; junction bases not matched to a gene: 8. The CDR3 spans 12 residues. Germline V gene lookup returns CDR1 ENHRY and CDR2 SYGVKD. DNA of the CDR3: TGTGCCGCCGGGGAGGGTGGATACGAGCAGTACTTC. It specifies CAAGEGGYEQYF.

The chain combines TRBV7-2 with TRBJ2-1, with D maybe TRBD2 (5 bases). This CDR3 spans 15 amino acids. In germline, CDR1 is SGHTA, CDR2 FQGNSA. Trimming pared 3 bases from V and 9 bases from J, leaving 18 bases between. In DNA, the CDR3 is TGTGCCAGCAGCTTTTTGGCAGTCGGGATGGGTGAGCAGTTCTTC. Translation: CASSFLAVGMGEQFF.

This chain joins TRBV7-3 and TRBJ1-6; D is unresolved. This CDR3 is 14 amino acids long. V shed 4 bases and J shed 4 bases, with 8 bases lying between them. Per germline, CDR1 SGHTA and CDR2 FQGTGA. As DNA, the CDR3 is TGTGCCAGCAGCTCGACCGCTTATAATTCACCCCTCCACTTT. Encoded protein: CASSSTAYNSPLHF.

In its sample, this clone was seen a few times. The gene calls are TRBV19 and TRBJ2-2, with D unclear. The V gene lost 3 bases and the J gene lost 3 bases, with 11 bases spanning the gap. This CDR3 region has 15 residues. The germline V gene has CDR1 LNHDA and CDR2 SQIVND (reference sequence). The CDR3 loop is CASSIGSPHTGELFF. CDR3 DNA sequence: TGTGCCAGTAGTATCGGGTCCCCACACACCGGGGAGCTGTTTTTT. Based on the CDR3 plus reference TRBV19 and TRBJ2-2, the full variable domain is DGGITQSPKYLFRKEGQNVTLSCEQNLNHDAMYWYRQDPGQGLRLIYYSQIVNDFQKGDIAEGYSVSREKKESFPLTVTSAQKNPTAFYLCASSIGSPHTGELFFGEGSRLTVL.

The V gene is TRBV6-4, the J gene TRBJ2-3; possible D gene TRBD2, 7 bases. The CDR3 totals 14 residues. CDR1 and CDR2 from the germline V gene are MRHNA and SNTAGT. Trimming left V 6 bases short and J 11 bases short, with 21 bases between. DNA of the CDR3: TGTGCCAGCAGCAACGAGGCGGGGGCTAGATTGCAGTATTTT. Amino acids: CASSNEAGARLQYF.

The chain combines TRBV10-3 with TRBJ2-7; D remains ambiguous. CDR1 is ENHRY, CDR2 SYGVKD, per germline. This CDR3 is built from 11 residues. V gave up 3 bases and J gave up 4 bases, with 4 bases separating them. The CDR3 protein is CAISDMYEQYF. The DNA of the CDR3 is TGTGCCATCAGTGATATGTACGAGCAGTACTTC.

The V gene is TRBV18, the J gene TRBJ2-1, with D possibly matching TRBD1 (5 bases). The V and J ends lost 0 bases and 1 base respectively, with 10 bases between them. Germline CDR1 reads KGHSH; CDR2 reads LQKENI. CDR3 length equals 16 residues. The CDR3 DNA is TGTGCCAGCTCACCACCTTCTAGGGGATCCTACAATGAGCAGTTCTTC. Protein product: CASSPPSRGSYNEQFF. Variable domain in full (rest from reference TRBV18 and TRBJ2-1): NAGVMQNPRHLVRRRGQEARLRCSPMKGHSHVYWYRQLPEEGLKFMVYLQKENIIDESGMPKERFSAEFPKEGPSILRIQQVVRGDSAAYFCASSPPSRGSYNEQFFGPGTRLTVL.

The chain uses TRBV6-5 and TRBJ2-3; TRBD1 agrees at 7 bases. Germline CDR1 MNHEY, CDR2 SVGAGI. The CDR3 has 15 residues. V shed 7 bases, J shed 1 base, and the junction held 8 bases outside the gene matches. The CDR3 region is CASIPVGQGTDTQYF. Written as DNA, the CDR3 is TGTGCCAGCATCCCGGTAGGACAGGGCACAGATACGCAGTATTTT.

This clone has just a few counts. The rearrangement uses TRBV21-1 and TRBJ1-4. TRBV21-1 is marked as a pseudogene. This CDR3 contains 14 residues. The CDR3 DNA reads TGTGCCAGCAGCGAAGGAGAATCGTTTGAAAAACTGTTTTTT. Its protein product is CASSEGESFEKLFF.

This sequence joins TRBV5-1 and TRBJ2-2; tentative D call: TRBD2 (7 bases). This CDR3 has 14 residues. CDR1 and CDR2 from the germline V gene are SGHRS and YFSETQ. The CDR3, as DNA: TGCGCGACGGGGGGCGAATCTACCGCCGGGGAGCTGTTTTTT. Its protein is CATGGESTAGELFF.

This chain connects TRBV7-9 to TRBJ2-1, with 11 nucleotides matching TRBD2. After removal of 3 bases from V and 5 bases from J, the junction contained 6 bases not matched to a gene. The CDR3 is 16 amino acids. Germline V gene lookup returns CDR1 SEHNR and CDR2 FQNEAQ (reference sequence). CDR3 residues: CASSFLTSGIHNEQFF. CDR3 sequence (DNA): TGTGCCAGCAGCTTTTTGACTAGCGGGATTCACAATGAGCAGTTCTTC.

The chain links TRBV5-1 to TRBJ2-1; D might be TRBD1 or TRBD2, each matching 5 bases. This CDR3 has 12 amino acids. Between the trimmed V and J ends, which lost 0 bases and 11 bases, there was a span of 9 bases. The germline V gene has CDR1 SGHRS and CDR2 YFSETQ. The CDR3 here is CASSLVRDQQFF. CDR3 bases: TGCGCCAGCAGCTTGGTTCGGGACCAGCAGTTCTTC.

The chain uses TRBV7-2 and TRBJ2-2; either TRBD1 or TRBD2 may fit D (5 bases each). This CDR3 has 14 amino acids. Germline V gives CDR1 SGHTA, CDR2 FQGNSA. The germline V and J ends were trimmed by 6 bases and 8 bases, with 16 bases remaining between them. The CDR3 coding sequence is TGTGCCAGCAGTTCGGGCCCCGGGGCTGGGGAGCTGTTTTTT. Translating gives CASSSGPGAGELFF.

The rearrangement links TRBV5-6 to TRBJ1-1; TRBD1 is a possible D gene (6 bases). Germline V CDR1 and CDR2: SGHDT, YYEEEE. The CDR3 is made up of 13 amino acids. Between the trimmed V and J ends, which lost 4 bases and 5 bases, there was a span of 12 bases. The CDR3 nucleotides are TGTGCCAGCAGCGCCCAACAGGGTACTGAAGCTTTCTTT. It translates to CASSAQQGTEAFF.

The chain combines TRBV19 with TRBJ2-5; TRBD2 aligns across 9 bases. V trimming: 10 bases; J trimming: 5 bases; junction bases outside the gene matches: 11. CDR1 is LNHDA, CDR2 SQIVND, per germline (reference sequence). The CDR3 runs 14 residues. The CDR3 DNA is TGTGCCACCCAGTTAGCGGGAGCGGTGGAGACCCAGTACTTC. It translates to CATQLAGAVETQYF.

The CDR3 here is CAWSALGGVFNSPLHF. The CDR3 DNA follows: TGTGCCTGGAGTGCCCTGGGAGGGGTGTTTAATTCACCCCTCCACTTT. The chain uses TRBV30 and TRBJ1-6; D may be TRBD1 (5 bases). This CDR3 is built from 16 residues. Germline assignment: CDR1 GTSNPN and CDR2 SVGIG (reference sequence). Trimming cost V 1 base and J 6 bases, with 16 bases left between them. The full variable domain, completed using reference TRBV30 and TRBJ1-6, is SQTIHQWPATLVQPVGSPLSLECTVEGTSNPNLYWYRQAAGRGLQLLFYSVGIGQISSEVPQNLSASRPQDRQFILSSKKLLLSDSGFYLCAWSALGGVFNSPLHFGNGTRLTVT.

On this clone: Other DNA sequences within the sample encode an identical CDR3. The genes are TRBV7-2 and TRBJ2-3; D may correspond to TRBD1 or TRBD2 (5 bases each). The CDR3 extends over 14 amino acids. Between the trimmed V and J ends, which lost 3 bases and 0 bases, there was a span of 7 bases. Germline loops: CDR1 SGHTA, CDR2 FQGNSA. CDR3 amino acids: CASSLGPSTDTQYF. The CDR3 DNA reads as TGTGCCAGCAGCTTGGGACCGAGCACAGATACGCAGTATTTT.

Of note for this clone: The same CDR3 also results from other DNA sequences found in this sample. V is TRBV5-6 and J is TRBJ2-2; D call uncertain. This CDR3 region has 11 residues. The germline V and J ends were trimmed by 2 bases and 8 bases, with 4 bases remaining between them. CDR1 is SGHDT, CDR2 YYEEEE, per germline. The CDR3 spells CASSFYGELFF. In nucleotides, the CDR3 is TGTGCCAGCAGCTTTTATGGGGAGCTGTTTTTT.